Below are 25 T cell receptor beta chains sequenced from a single sample in a study of blood T cells in healthy people across ages. PCR was performed a second time for about 7 to 12 cycles using a sample-barcoded 5' primer and a J-beta primer mix. TCRdb redid the calling of the 5' RACE reads with MiXCR, one entry per CDR3 protein. The sample carries more than 550,000 distinct CDR3 sequences, approximately 22% recorded once. Sequencing used blood. The receptors stem from an older man in good health.

The chain uses TRBV2 and TRBJ1-2; 9 bases map to TRBD1. CDR1 is SNHLY and CDR2 is FYNNEI in the germline V gene. Unmatched junction bases numbered 10, after V lost 5 bases and J lost 9 bases. The CDR3 extends over 14 amino acids. CDR3 residues: CASSRDREERRYTF. In nucleotides, the CDR3 is TGTGCCAGCAGTCGGGACAGGGAGGAGAGGCGCTACACCTTC. Filled out from reference TRBV2 and TRBJ1-2, the complete variable domain reads EPEVTQTPSHQVTQMGQEVILRCVPISNHLYFYWYRQILGQKVEFLVSFYNNEISEKSEIFDDQFSVERPDGSNFTLKIRSTKLEDSAMYFCASSRDREERRYTFGSGTRLTVV.

This clonotype was counted at least ten times. CDR3 region: CASSLSLGDTQYF. Written as DNA, the CDR3 is TGTGCCAGCAGTCTTAGTCTAGGGGATACGCAGTATTTT. The V gene is TRBV6-2 or TRBV6-3, the J gene TRBJ2-3; D call uncertain. This CDR3 is built from 13 residues. Germline loops: CDR1 MNHEY, CDR2 SVGEGT. V lost 5 bases, J lost 6 bases, and 12 bases lay in between.

J is TRBJ2-3 and V is TRBV5-6; 8 bases align to TRBD1. Germline V gives CDR1 SGHDT, CDR2 YYEEEE. The CDR3 length is 16 residues. The junction had 13 bases not matched to a gene; V was cut back by 6 bases and J by 4 bases. The CDR3 DNA sequence: TGTGCCAGCACCTCCGAGGGACAGGCGTTTGCAGATACGCAGTATTTT. Protein product: CASTSEGQAFADTQYF.

This clonotype was seen a handful of times. This chain links TRBV12-3 or TRBV12-4 with TRBJ2-1; D remains unclear. V lost 3 bases and J 0 bases, leaving 9 bases between the germline ends. This CDR3 comprises 15 residues. In DNA form, the CDR3 reads TGTGCCAGCAGTTTTGGGGTTAGCTCCTACAATGAGCAGTTCTTC. Translated, it gives CASSFGVSSYNEQFF.

In its sample, this clonotype was seen a few times. The chain uses TRBV5-1 and TRBJ2-5; 9 bases match TRBD1. CDR3 length: 15 residues. The trim removed 0 bases at V and 6 bases at J, leaving 6 bases unmatched. Germline CDR1 and CDR2: SGHRS and YFSETQ. CDR3 sequence (DNA): TGCGCCAGCAGCTTGGCCGGGACAGGGCAGCAGACCCAGTACTTC. It translates to CASSLAGTGQQTQYF.

The chain couples TRBV7-8 to TRBJ2-7; D unclear. CDR1 is SGHVS and CDR2 is FQNEAQ in the germline V gene. This CDR3 is 13 amino acids long. V lost 5 bases and J 3 bases, leaving 11 bases between the germline ends. The CDR3 DNA sequence: TGTGCCAGCAGCCCGCAGGTCCACTACGAGCAGTACGTC. Its translation is CASSPQVHYEQYV.

The rearrangement links TRBV29-1 to TRBJ2-1, with TRBD2 as a possible D gene (6 bases). CDR3 size: 13 residues. The V gene's germline CDR1 is SQVTM and CDR2 ANQGSEA. V lost 7 bases to trimming and J lost 2 bases, with 12 bases between them. CDR3 loop: CSGRERAYNEQFF. DNA for the CDR3: TGCAGCGGACGGGAGAGGGCCTACAATGAGCAGTTCTTC.

This clonotype was seen ten or more times. This rearrangement joins TRBV10-3 to TRBJ1-1, with D possibly being TRBD1 (6 bases). V was pared by 6 bases and J by 1 base, with 12 bases between. The CDR3 spans 14 residues. Looked up from germline, CDR1 is ENHRY and CDR2 is SYGVKD. CDR3 protein: CAIRPGEGNTEAFF. The CDR3 nucleotides are TGTGCCATCAGACCAGGGGAGGGGAACACTGAAGCTTTCTTT.

In this sample, this clonotype turned up a few times. Written as DNA, the CDR3 is TGTGCCAGCAGCCTCAGGGATAGCTACACCTTC. It codes for CASSLRDSYTF. The rearrangement joins TRBV12-3 or TRBV12-4 to TRBJ1-2; tentatively, D is TRBD1 (5 bases). This CDR3 spans 11 amino acids. The V end lost 6 bases, the J end lost 9 bases, and 11 bases lay between the germline ends.

This chain joins TRBV11-2 and TRBJ2-2, with 7 bases identical to TRBD1. CDR1 SGHAT and CDR2 FQNNGV come from the germline V gene. The CDR3 has 14 residues. Losses at the gene ends were 8 bases for V and 7 bases for J; bases not matched to a gene: 10. The CDR3 protein is CASSGQRRVGELFF. As DNA, the CDR3 is TGTGCCAGCTCGGGACAGAGACGAGTCGGGGAGCTGTTTTTT.

The sample holds a few counts of this clonotype. The chain is built from TRBV14 and TRBJ2-3, with 8 bases matching TRBD2. This CDR3 contains 17 residues. Germline CDR1 reads SGHDN; CDR2 reads FVKESK. With V trimmed by 4 bases and J by 0 bases, 9 bases remained unmatched. The chain's CDR3 is CASSLGLAGSSTDTQYF. CDR3 bases: TGTGCCAGCAGCCTGGGGCTAGCGGGTTCGAGCACAGATACGCAGTATTTT.

This clonotype was recorded a few times. The V call is TRBV6-5, the J call TRBJ2-3; 12 bases line up with TRBD2. The CDR3 spans 15 residues. J lost 3 bases, V lost 6 bases, and 4 bases had no gene match. Germline-derived CDR1 and CDR2 are MNHEY and SVGAGI. This CDR3 is CASRTSGGHTDTQYF. As DNA, the CDR3 is TGTGCCAGCAGGACTAGCGGGGGACATACAGATACGCAGTATTTT.

The chain couples TRBV20-1 to TRBJ2-3; 10 nucleotides agree with TRBD2. CDR3 length: 15 residues. Per the germline V gene, CDR1 is DFQATT and CDR2 is SNEGSKA (reference sequence). V lost 4 bases and J lost 2; bases outside the gene matches: 6. As DNA, the CDR3 is TGCAGTGCTACACAACTAGCGGGGCACACAGATACGCAGTATTTT. Translating it yields CSATQLAGHTDTQYF.

This clonotype has more than one count but fewer than ten. V is TRBV7-2 and J is TRBJ2-1, with D tentatively TRBD2 (6 bases). The CDR3 contains 15 residues. V gave up 7 bases and J gave up 8 bases, with 21 bases separating them. The germline V gene encodes CDR1 SGHTA and CDR2 FQGNSA. The CDR3 spells CASIQRPGALDEQFF. In DNA, the CDR3 is TGTGCCAGCATCCAACGTCCGGGAGCTCTCGATGAGCAGTTCTTC.

This clonotype was detected a few times. CDR3 DNA sequence: TGCGCCAGCAGCTCAAGGACTAGCGGGGTTAGAGATACGCAGTATTTT. This gives the protein CASSSRTSGVRDTQYF. This chain joins TRBV5-1 and TRBJ2-3, with 12 bases fitting TRBD2. V lost 3 bases, J lost 5 bases, and 7 bases stayed unmatched. The CDR3 loop spans 16 amino acids. The germline CDR1 and CDR2 sequences are SGHRS and YFSETQ.

V is TRBV21-1 and J is TRBJ2-3; the D call TRBD1 from the table was never checked on the DNA. TRBV21-1 is given as a pseudogene. The CDR3 extends over 17 amino acids. CDR3 bases: TGTGCCAGCAGCAAAGCGCTGTTCGAGGCGGGGGCAGATACGCAGTATTTT. Its protein product is CASSKALFEAGADTQYF.

The chain uses TRBV28 and TRBJ2-1; 8 bases agree with TRBD2. V lost 6 bases, J lost 1 base, and 8 bases stayed unmatched. The CDR3 extends over 16 amino acids. Per the germline V gene, CDR1 is MDHEN and CDR2 is SYDVKM. Here the CDR3 DNA reads TGTGCCAGCAGCCCGAGCGGGGGCCGGTCCTACAATGAGCAGTTCTTC. Translating gives CASSPSGGRSYNEQFF.

This clonotype was found a few times. The rearrangement joins TRBV20-1 to TRBJ2-2; D call uncertain. Per germline, CDR1 DFQATT and CDR2 SNEGSKA (reference sequence). The CDR3 runs 13 residues. Deletions cut 1 base from V and 4 bases from J, with 7 bases between. The DNA of the CDR3 is TGCAGTGCTAGAGGCTTATCCACCGGGGAGCTGTTTTTT. Translating it yields CSARGLSTGELFF.

This clonotype has just a few counts. V is TRBV5-1 and J is TRBJ1-1; TRBD1 matches 7 bases. This CDR3 spans 14 amino acids. The V and J ends lost 0 bases and 7 bases, in that order; junction bases with no gene match: 6. Germline V CDR1 and CDR2: SGHRS, YFSETQ. CDR3 loop: CASSLALGTDEAFF. The DNA for the CDR3 is TGCGCCAGCAGCTTGGCCTTAGGGACAGATGAAGCTTTCTTT.

On this clonotype: The junction departs from the called germline gene at one end, perhaps through a read error. This chain connects TRBV6-5 to TRBJ2-3; D unresolved. Looked up from germline, CDR1 is MNHEY and CDR2 is SVGAGI. The CDR3 runs 12 residues. DNA for the CDR3: TGTGCCGGCAGTTACTCGAGGGATACGCAGTATTTT. Amino acid sequence: CAGSYSRDTQYF.

This rearrangement joins TRBV12-3 or TRBV12-4 to TRBJ1-2; D perhaps matches TRBD1 (6 bases). Trimming stripped 6 bases from V and 8 bases from J, with 16 bases between. The CDR3 runs 13 residues. CDR3 DNA sequence: TGTGCCAGCAGGCCGGAGGGGGTCCCCGGCTACACCTTC. It codes for CASRPEGVPGYTF.

The rearrangement links TRBV20-1 to TRBJ2-7; TRBD1 is a possible D gene (6 bases). CDR3 length: 14 residues. Germline values: CDR1 DFQATT, CDR2 SNEGSKA (reference sequence). Deletions cut 0 bases from V and 4 bases from J, with 13 bases between. The CDR3 DNA sequence: TGCAGTGCTAGAGATCCAGGGGCGCGGTACGAGCAGTACTTC. Translated: CSARDPGARYEQYF.

This clonotype was seen a handful of times. This chain joins TRBV13 and TRBJ2-3, with 11 bases aligning to TRBD2. Germline-derived CDR1 and CDR2 are PRHDT and FYEKMQ (reference sequence). J gave up 2 bases and V 5 bases, and 6 bases lay outside the gene matches. The CDR3 length is 16 residues. DNA for the CDR3: TGTGCCAGCAGCGCTCTAGCGGGGGGATCCACAGATACGCAGTATTTT. Translation: CASSALAGGSTDTQYF.

This clonotype appeared a few times. The genes are TRBV7-9 and TRBJ2-5; D remains ambiguous. Trimming cost V 4 bases and J 11 bases, with 17 bases left between them. The CDR3 covers 13 residues. Looked up from germline, CDR1 is SEHNR and CDR2 is FQNEAQ (reference sequence). CDR3: CASSCPQNRTQYF. In nucleotides, the CDR3 is TGTGCCAGCAGCTGCCCGCAAAATCGGACGCAGTACTTC. The variable domain in full, with the rest retrieved from reference TRBV7-9 and TRBJ2-5, is DTGVSQNPRHKITKRGQNVTFRCDPISEHNRLYWYRQTLGQGPEFLTYFQNEAQLEKSRLLSDRFSAERPKGSFSTLEIQRTEQGDSAMYLCASSCPQNRTQYFGPGTRLLVL.

J is TRBJ2-5 and V is TRBV20-1; D perhaps matches TRBD2 (6 bases). Gene TRBJ2-1 matches the end of the DNA better, so the J call may be wrong. Germline V gene lookup returns CDR1 DFQATT and CDR2 SNEGSKA (reference sequence). CDR3 size: 14 residues. As DNA, the CDR3 is TGCAGTGCAGACTCTCGGAGGGCTGAGAATGAGCAGTTCTTC. The encoded protein is CSADSRRAENEQFF.